Included here is one T cell receptor (beta chain) sequence, with context. The ends were cut back, 3 bases at V and 0 bases at J, with 8 bases in the middle. Looked up from germline, CDR1 is ENHRY and CDR2 is SYGVKD. The CDR3 is made up of 14 amino acids. This specimen comes from a study of blood T cell repertoires in COVID-19. Study information: Italy, Spain and the United States were the sources of the convalescent and acute COVID-19 samples.

Clones were sequenced by immunoSEQ multiplex PCR, and TCRdb holds only the in-frame ones, with some missing. The data show roughly 61,000 clones, approximately 91% seen once. The chain carries TRBV10-3 and TRBJ2-5; D not certain. The origin of this receptor is a man aged 55 to 69 with acute or convalescent COVID-19. Material: peripheral blood. DNA of the CDR3: TGTGCCATCAGTGATGGCAGGAACCAAGAGACCCAGTACTTC. This translates into CAISDGRNQETQYF.